This TCR beta chain was sequenced in a study of T cells in tuberculosis. Study background: IGRA-negative adolescents, IGRA-positive adolescents with latent tuberculosis and adults with active tuberculosis formed this South African cohort. Findings and limits, study-wide: Cases with active tuberculosis were adults, while controls were adolescents.

At study entry, adolescents had tuberculin skin tests and IGRA screening. Each clinical donor contributed on average approximately 99,000 T cells from unsorted cryopreserved PBMC. The CDR3 sequence is 15 residues long. Germline CDR1 reads SGDLS; CDR2 reads YYNGEE. V was shortened by 3 bases and J by 2 bases, with 14 bases between the two germline ends. About this clone: Its antigen is currently unknown.

Repertoires were generated with immunoSEQ multiplex PCR, while TCRdb's copy carries only in-frame clones and drops some. This sample yields some 34,000 clones, of which over 90% are seen a single time; roughly 7% belongs to the top ten. The chain couples TRBV9 to TRBJ1-2, with a weak D call TRBD1 (6 bases). The TCR sequence derives from a donor between 5 and 29 years old with latent tuberculosis or without tuberculosis infection. Specimen: PBMCs. CDR3 sequence (DNA): TGTGCCAGCAGCGGGCCCCCGCAGGGGAACTATGGCTACACCTTC. It translates to CASSGPPQGNYGYTF. Complete variable domain (other parts from reference TRBV9 and TRBJ1-2): DSGVTQTPKHLITATGQRVTLRCSPRSGDLSVYWYQQSLDQGLQFLIQYYNGEERAKGNILERFSAQQFPDLHSELNLSSLELGDSALYFCASSGPPQGNYGYTFGSGTRLTVV.